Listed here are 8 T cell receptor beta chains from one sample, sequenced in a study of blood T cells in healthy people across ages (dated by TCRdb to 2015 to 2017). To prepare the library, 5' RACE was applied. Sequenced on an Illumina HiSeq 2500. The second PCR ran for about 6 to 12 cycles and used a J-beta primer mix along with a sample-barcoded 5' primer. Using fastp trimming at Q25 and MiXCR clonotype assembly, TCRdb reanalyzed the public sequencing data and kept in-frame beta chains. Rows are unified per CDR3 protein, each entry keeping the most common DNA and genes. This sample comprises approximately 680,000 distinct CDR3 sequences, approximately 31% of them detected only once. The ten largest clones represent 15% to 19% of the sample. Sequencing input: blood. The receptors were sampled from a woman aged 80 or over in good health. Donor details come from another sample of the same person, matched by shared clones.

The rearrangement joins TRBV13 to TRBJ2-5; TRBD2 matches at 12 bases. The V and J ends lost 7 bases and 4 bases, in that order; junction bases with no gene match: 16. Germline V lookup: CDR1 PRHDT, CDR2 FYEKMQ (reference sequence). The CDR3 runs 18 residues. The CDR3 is CASTVRTSGMRKGETQYF. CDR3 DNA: TGTGCCAGCACCGTGAGGACTAGCGGGATGCGGAAGGGAGAGACCCAGTACTTC.

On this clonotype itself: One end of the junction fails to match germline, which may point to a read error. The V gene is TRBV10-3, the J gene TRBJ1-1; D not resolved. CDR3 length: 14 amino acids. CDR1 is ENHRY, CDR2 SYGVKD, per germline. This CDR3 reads CVISRSGVNTEAFF. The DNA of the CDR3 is TGTGTCATCAGCCGGAGCGGGGTGAACACTGAAGCTTTCTTT.

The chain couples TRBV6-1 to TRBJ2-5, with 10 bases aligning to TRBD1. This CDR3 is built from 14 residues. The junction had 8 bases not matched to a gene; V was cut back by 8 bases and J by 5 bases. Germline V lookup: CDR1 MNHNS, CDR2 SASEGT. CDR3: CASSDRGLSETQYF. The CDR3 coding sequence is TGTGCCAGCTCCGACAGGGGGCTGTCGGAGACCCAGTACTTC.

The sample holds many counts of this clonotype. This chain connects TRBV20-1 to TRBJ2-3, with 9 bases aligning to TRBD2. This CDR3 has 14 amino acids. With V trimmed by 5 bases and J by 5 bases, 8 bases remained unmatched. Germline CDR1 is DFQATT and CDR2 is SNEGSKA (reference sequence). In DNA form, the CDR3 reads TGCAGTGCTGAAAGGCGGGGGGGCGGAGATACGCAGTATTTT. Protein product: CSAERRGGGDTQYF.

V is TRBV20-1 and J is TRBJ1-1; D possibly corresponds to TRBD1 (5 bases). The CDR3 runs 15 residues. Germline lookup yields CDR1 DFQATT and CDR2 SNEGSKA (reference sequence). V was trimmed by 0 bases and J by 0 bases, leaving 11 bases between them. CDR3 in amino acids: CSARDGGTVNTEAFF. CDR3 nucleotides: TGCAGTGCTAGAGATGGAGGGACCGTGAACACTGAAGCTTTCTTT.

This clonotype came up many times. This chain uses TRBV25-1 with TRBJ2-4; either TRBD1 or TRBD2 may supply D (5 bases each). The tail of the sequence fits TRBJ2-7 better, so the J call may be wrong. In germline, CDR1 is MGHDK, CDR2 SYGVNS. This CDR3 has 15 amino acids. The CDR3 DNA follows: TGTGCCAGCAGTGAATCGAGGGGCGGGTATCACGAGCAGTACTTC. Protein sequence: CASSESRGGYHEQYF.

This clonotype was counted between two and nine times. CDR3 sequence: CASRETGQTNYGYTF. CDR3 nucleotide sequence: TGTGCCAGCAGGGAGACGGGACAGACCAACTATGGCTACACCTTC. The rearrangement joins TRBV27 to TRBJ1-2; 7 positions match TRBD1. Germline CDR1 and CDR2: MNHEY and SMNVEV (reference sequence). V shed 6 bases, J shed 2 bases, and the junction held 9 bases outside the gene matches. This CDR3 contains 15 residues.

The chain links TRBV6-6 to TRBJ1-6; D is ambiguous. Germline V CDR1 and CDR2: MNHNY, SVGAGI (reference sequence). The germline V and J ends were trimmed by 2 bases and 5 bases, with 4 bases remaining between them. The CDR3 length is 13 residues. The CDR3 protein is CASSYRDNSPLHF. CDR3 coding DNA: TGTGCCAGCAGTTACCGGGATAATTCACCCCTCCACTTT.